This T cell receptor beta chain was obtained from a study of identical twins. Only a few counts were recorded for this clonotype. In germline, CDR1 is PRHDT, CDR2 FYEKMQ (reference sequence). The V and J ends lost 6 bases and 3 bases respectively, with 11 bases between them. This CDR3 has 14 residues. MiXCR was run by TCRdb on the 5' RACE reads, yielding one entry per CDR3 protein. The sample holds 500,000 to 650,000 distinct CDR3 sequences, 7% to 7.5% seen once. This same sample was also part of a study on yellow fever vaccine responses in identical twins. That source notes: The authors reported partly convergent, partly personalized vaccine responses in identical twins.

The TCR originated in a woman between 18 and 29 years old in good health. The rearrangement links TRBV13 to TRBJ1-4, with D possibly TRBD1 on 6 matching bases. Sequencing used PBMCs. CDR3 residues: CASSQGLSNEKLFF. The DNA of the CDR3 is TGTGCCAGCAGTCAGGGGTTGTCTAATGAAAAACTGTTTTTT.